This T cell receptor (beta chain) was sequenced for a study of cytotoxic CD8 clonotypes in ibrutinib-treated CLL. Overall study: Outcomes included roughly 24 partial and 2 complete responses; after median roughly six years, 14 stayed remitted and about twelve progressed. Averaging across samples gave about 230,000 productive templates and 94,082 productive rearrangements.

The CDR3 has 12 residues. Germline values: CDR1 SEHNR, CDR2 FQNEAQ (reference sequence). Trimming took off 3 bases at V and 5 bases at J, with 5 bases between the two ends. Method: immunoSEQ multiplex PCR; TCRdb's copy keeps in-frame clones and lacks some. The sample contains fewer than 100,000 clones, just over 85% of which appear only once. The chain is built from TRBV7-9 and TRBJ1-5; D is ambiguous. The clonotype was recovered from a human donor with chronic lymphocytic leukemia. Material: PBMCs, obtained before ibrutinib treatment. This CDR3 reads CASSFPDQPQHF. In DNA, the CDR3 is TGTGCCAGCAGCTTCCCGGATCAGCCCCAGCATTTT.